A selection of T cell receptor beta chains follows, all from one sample in a study of immune evolution from preneoplasia to lung adenocarcinoma. Sequencing was performed with immunoSEQ multiplex PCR; in TCRdb, only in-frame clones are kept and a portion is missing. Seen here are 4,000 to 4,500 clones, more than 75% observed once, and the top ten hold 13% to 15%. The sequenced sample consisted of FFPE invasive lung adenocarcinoma tissue. Receptors originate from a person aged 70 to 80 with invasive lung adenocarcinoma. Some clones in this sample may be carry-over from other donors' samples. CDR3s leave out the opening cysteine and the closing phenylalanine or tryptophan. A D gene is named only where the DNA matches it firmly.

V gene,D gene,J gene,CDR3 protein
TRBV7-3,.,TRBJ1-2,ASSVSTGVDSGGYT
TRBV29-1,.,TRBJ2-1,SVPHNRLARHEQF
TRBV6-1,TRBD1,TRBJ2-7,ASTPQGPPYEQY
TRBV10-1,TRBD1,TRBJ2-7,ASSPGRGQEQY
TRBV5-1,TRBD1,TRBJ2-7,ASSPDRGNEQY
TRBV7-3,TRBD1,TRBJ1-1,ASSPSGTGVAF
TRBV19,.,TRBJ2-2,ASSPRGLNTGELF
TRBV5-6,.,TRBJ2-6,ASSLGGGWGANVLT
TRBV7-9,TRBD1,TRBJ2-5,ASSATGAVAQY
TRBV10-1,TRBD2,TRBJ2-7,VSSETASGRAYEQY
TRBV27,TRBD2,TRBJ2-7,ASRGGLAGGPSN
TRBV30,TRBD1,TRBJ1-1,ATTGVGQNTEAF
TRBV11-2,.,TRBJ2-5,ASSFWAASQETQY
TRBV2,.,TRBJ1-1,ASLIQDWNTEAF
TRBV18,.,TRBJ1-3,ASSIRPSGNTIY
TRBV6-5,.,TRBJ2-1,ASSYWLSSYNEQF
TRBV25-1,.,TRBJ1-1,ASSSPGGLNTEAF
TRBV6-5,TRBD2,TRBJ2-2,ASSSGTSGRPGELF
TRBV4-3,TRBD1,TRBJ2-2,ASSQGADRVTGELF
TRBV5-1,.,TRBJ1-4,ASSWTLEHGEKLF
TRBV28,.,TRBJ2-3,ASRHGGLYTDTQY
TRBV27,TRBD1,TRBJ2-3,ASTGGTGGYTDTQY
TRBV6-1,.,TRBJ2-3,ASSETPGAASTDTQY
TRBV7-2,.,TRBJ2-5,ASSTGRQETQY
TRBV28,.,TRBJ2-7,ASSLAFYEQY
TRBV30,.,TRBJ1-1,AWSRGGDTEAF
TRBV6-5,.,TRBJ1-3,ASSYSQGNTIY
TRBV28,.,TRBJ2-2,ASTPGTTGELF